Following are 29 T cell receptor beta chains from one sample sequenced in a study of monozygotic twins with inflammatory bowel disease. After re-calling the 5' RACE reads, TCRdb lists one entry per CDR3 protein, DNA absent. This table holds around 380,000 distinct CDR3 sequences. The sample taken for sequencing was blood. Receptor source: a human donor with ulcerative colitis or Crohn's disease, or a healthy co-twin of an affected twin (not recorded which).

The rearrangement links TRBV3-1 to TRBJ2-2; TCRdb lists TRBD1, though no DNA is available to test this call. The CDR3 contains 20 residues. The germline CDR1 and CDR2 sequences are LGHDT and YNNKEL (reference sequence). CDR3 protein: CASSQDVGLTGPSGPGELFF. The complete variable domain, with remaining parts taken from reference TRBV3-1 and TRBJ2-2, reads DTAVSQTPKYLVTQMGNDKSIKCEQNLGHDTMYWYKQDSKKFLKIMFSYNNKELIINETVPNRFSPKSPDKAHLNLHINSLELGDSAVYFCASSQDVGLTGPSGPGELFFGEGSRLTVL.

The V and J genes are TRBV12-3 or TRBV12-4 and TRBJ2-3. The CDR3 length is 11 residues. CDR3 in amino acids: CASRSGDTQYF.

The chain couples TRBV29-1 to TRBJ1-2. Germline V gene data show CDR1 as SQVTM and CDR2 as ANQGSEA. This CDR3 is built from 13 residues. CDR3 sequence: CSVLVGPYYGYTF. Complete variable domain (other parts from reference TRBV29-1 and TRBJ1-2): SAVISQKPSRDICQRGTSLTIQCQVDSQVTMMFWYRQQPGQSLTLIATANQGSEATYESGFVIDKFPISRPNLTFSTLTVSNMSPEDSSIYLCSVLVGPYYGYTFGSGTRLTVV.

The chain carries TRBV12-3 or TRBV12-4 and TRBJ1-2; TCRdb's assignment of TRBD1 cannot be checked, as there is no DNA. CDR3 length: 13 amino acids. CDR3 in amino acids: CASSLDSRSGYTF.

The V call is TRBV20-1, the J call TRBJ1-2. Germline V gene data show CDR1 as DFQATT and CDR2 as SNEGSKA (reference sequence). The CDR3 is 13 amino acids. The CDR3 reads CSARPRDYYGYTF.

The CDR3 loop reads CASSATLAGATDTQYF. This chain links TRBV10-2 with TRBJ2-3; TCRdb's assignment of TRBD2 cannot be checked, as there is no DNA. Germline assignment: CDR1 WSHSY and CDR2 SAAADI. The CDR3 is 16 amino acids.

The chain joins TRBV5-1 to TRBJ2-7; the D gene TCRdb calls, TRBD1, cannot be checked with no DNA. This CDR3 contains 14 residues. Germline V lookup: CDR1 SGHRS, CDR2 YFSETQ. The CDR3 loop is CASSLAGAFPEQYF.

The chain combines TRBV15 with TRBJ2-2; TCRdb indicates TRBD1, and absent DNA this call remains unverified. Per germline, CDR1 LNHNV and CDR2 YYDKDF (reference sequence). This CDR3 comprises 14 residues. Here the CDR3 reads CATTRTGSDGELFF. The whole variable domain, remainder taken from reference TRBV15 and TRBJ2-2, is DAMVIQNPRYQVTQFGKPVTLSCSQTLNHNVMYWYQQKSSQAPKLLFHYYDKDFNNEADTPDNFQSRRPNTSFCFLDIRSPGLGDTAMYLCATTRTGSDGELFFGEGSRLTVL.

The chain employs TRBV7-6 and TRBJ2-3; TCRdb gives TRBD2 as the D gene, but with no DNA this cannot be confirmed. This CDR3 spans 16 amino acids. Germline V gene lookup returns CDR1 SGHVS and CDR2 FNYEAQ. CDR3 amino acids: CASSLSPSGSPDTQYF.

The gene calls are TRBV20-1 and TRBJ2-5. The CDR3 extends over 12 amino acids. CDR1 DFQATT and CDR2 SNEGSKA come from the germline V gene (reference sequence). This CDR3 reads CSAREMGGTQYF.

The chain carries TRBV7-9 and TRBJ2-1; TCRdb picks TRBD1, but there is no DNA to check that call. Germline V gene sequence: CDR1 SEHNR, CDR2 FQNEAQ (reference sequence). The CDR3 consists of 15 residues. The CDR3 reads CASSYGLGIYNEQFF.

The chain has TRBV5-1 and TRBJ1-1; TCRdb reports TRBD1, a call that lacks DNA to check it against. This CDR3 comprises 15 residues. Germline values: CDR1 SGHRS, CDR2 YFSETQ. The CDR3: CASSPGQKVNTEAFF.

The chain carries TRBV7-2 and TRBJ2-5; TCRdb indicates TRBD1, and absent DNA this call remains unverified. From germline, CDR1 is SGHTA and CDR2 FQGNSA. CDR3 size: 14 residues. The CDR3 sequence: CASSLGFSGATQYF.

The rearrangement uses TRBV15 and TRBJ2-7. The CDR3 has 15 amino acids. CDR1 is LNHNV and CDR2 is YYDKDF in the germline V gene (reference sequence). This CDR3 is CATSRDSSKRHEQYF.

The V and J genes are TRBV12-3 or TRBV12-4 and TRBJ1-5; TCRdb's D call of TRBD1 is untestable without DNA. The CDR3 length is 14 residues. CDR3 protein: CASSHTGNHQPQHF.

The chain has TRBV7-2 and TRBJ2-3; with no DNA, the TCRdb D assignment of TRBD2 cannot be verified. This CDR3 comprises 15 residues. In germline, CDR1 is SGHTA, CDR2 FQGNSA. The CDR3 region is CASSFVSSGSAAQYF.

The chain couples TRBV5-6 to TRBJ2-1; no DNA is available, so the TRBD2 call from TCRdb remains unchecked. The CDR3 consists of 17 residues. Germline lookup yields CDR1 SGHDT and CDR2 YYEEEE. CDR3 protein: CASSLGLAGGGIRWQFF.

The V call is TRBV20-1, the J call TRBJ2-5; TCRdb indicates TRBD2, and absent DNA this call remains unverified. The CDR3 runs 14 residues. Germline V gene data show CDR1 as DFQATT and CDR2 as SNEGSKA (reference sequence). The CDR3 loop is CSVTSGGNQETQYF.

The V call is TRBV28, the J call TRBJ2-7; TCRdb's D call, TRBD1, is unchecked because there is no DNA. From germline, CDR1 is MDHEN and CDR2 SYDVKM. There are 16 residues in the CDR3. CDR3 amino acids: CASSLLPGQGSYEQYF.

The chain couples TRBV19 to TRBJ2-5; there is no DNA to check the TCRdb D call of TRBD1. This CDR3 has 14 amino acids. The V gene's germline CDR1 is LNHDA and CDR2 SQIVND (reference sequence). Here the CDR3 reads CASSTPGSGETQYF.

The rearrangement joins TRBV20-1 to TRBJ2-7. The CDR3 sequence is 13 residues long. CDR1 and CDR2 from the germline V gene are DFQATT and SNEGSKA (reference sequence). CDR3 residues: CSARPLWGYEQYF.

This chain connects TRBV7-2 to TRBJ1-2. The V gene's germline CDR1 is SGHTA and CDR2 FQGNSA. There are 17 residues in the CDR3. This CDR3 is CASSTTIDTAGSYGYTF.

The CDR3 protein is CASSYGRGPEAFF. V and J are TRBV6-2 or TRBV6-3 and TRBJ1-1; the TCRdb D gene call, TRBD1, has no DNA to confirm it. This CDR3 spans 13 amino acids. From germline, CDR1 is MNHEY and CDR2 SVGEGT.

The genes are TRBV20-1 and TRBJ2-3; without DNA, the TCRdb call of TRBD2 cannot be checked. This CDR3 spans 17 amino acids. Germline lookup yields CDR1 DFQATT and CDR2 SNEGSKA (reference sequence). The CDR3 loop is CSARTSGRQGSTDTQYF.

This sequence joins TRBV12-3 or TRBV12-4 and TRBJ1-4; the D gene TCRdb calls, TRBD1, cannot be checked with no DNA. This CDR3 region has 17 residues. CDR3 sequence: CASSFGTGGTVNEKLFF.

The V and J genes are TRBV5-1 and TRBJ2-5. Germline V gene lookup returns CDR1 SGHRS and CDR2 YFSETQ. The CDR3 spans 16 residues. The CDR3 spells CASSLMADLYQETQYF.

The chain recombines TRBV5-4 with TRBJ2-3; TCRdb returns TRBD2, unconfirmable since there is no DNA. Germline V gene data show CDR1 as SGHNT and CDR2 as YYREEE (reference sequence). The CDR3 is made up of 16 amino acids. CDR3 sequence: CASSQYSGGETDTQYF.

The rearrangement joins TRBV4-1 to TRBJ2-4. CDR1 is MGHRA and CDR2 is YSYEKL in the germline V gene. This CDR3 is 14 amino acids long. This chain's CDR3 is CASSQDLAKNIQYF.

The chain joins TRBV7-3 to TRBJ2-1; the TRBD1 assignment by TCRdb is unverifiable without DNA. Germline CDR1 reads SGHTA; CDR2 reads FQGTGA. There are 14 residues in the CDR3. The chain's CDR3 is CASSLIRTGDEQFF.